Following are 17 T cell receptor beta chains from one sample sequenced in a study of CD8+CD57+ T cells in acquired aplastic anemia. CDR3 and TCR beta VDJ profiling relied on a genomic DNA template. MiXCR, run by TCRdb on the reads, gives a single entry per CDR3 protein. The sample consists of roughly 220,000 distinct CDR3 sequences, 50% to 70% of them appearing once. Flow cytometry had shown expanded CD8+CD57+ cells in the patients chosen for sequencing. The sample consisted of sorted CD4+, CD8+, or CD8+CD57+ T cells (not recorded which) from PBMCs. The receptors derive from a human donor with aplastic anemia.

This sequence joins TRBV20-1 and TRBJ2-3; 8 bases align to TRBD2. Germline V gene lookup returns CDR1 DFQATT and CDR2 SNEGSKA (reference sequence). The CDR3 is made up of 14 amino acids. Trimming cost V 2 bases and J 2 bases; bases outside gene matches: 3. In DNA, the CDR3 is TGCAGTGCTAGAATAGCGGGGCTCACAGATACGCAGTATTTT. Amino acids: CSARIAGLTDTQYF.

The genes are TRBV25-1 and TRBJ1-2; 7 nucleotides agree with TRBD1. Germline loops: CDR1 MGHDK, CDR2 SYGVNS. The CDR3 consists of 16 residues. After removal of 4 bases from V and 5 bases from J, the junction contained 13 bases not matched to a gene. The CDR3 sequence: CASSGEGPGQIYGYTF. Written as DNA, the CDR3 is TGTGCCAGCAGTGGGGAGGGACCGGGACAGATATATGGCTACACCTTC.

This clonotype has a handful of counts. V is TRBV7-8 and J is TRBJ2-1; TRBD2 might be the D (6 bases). CDR1 is SGHVS and CDR2 is FQNEAQ in the germline V gene. V shed 3 bases and J shed 12 bases, with 18 bases lying between them. The CDR3 runs 14 residues. The CDR3 region is CASSLQVEGEGQFF. Written as DNA, the CDR3 is TGTGCCAGCAGCTTGCAAGTGGAGGGCGAGGGGCAGTTCTTC. Supplemented by reference TRBV7-8 and TRBJ2-1, the full variable domain reads GAGVSQSPRYKVAKRGQDVALRCDPISGHVSLFWYQQALGQGPEFLTYFQNEAQLDKSGLPSDRFFAERPEGSVSTLKIQRTQQEDSAVYLCASSLQVEGEGQFFGPGTRLTVL.

The chain couples TRBV7-2 to TRBJ1-6; 8 nucleotides line up with TRBD1. After removal of 6 bases from V and 8 bases from J, the junction contained 21 bases not matched to a gene. The CDR3 spans 19 residues. From germline, CDR1 is SGHTA and CDR2 FQGNSA. The CDR3 protein is CASSRGGFQGAVVDSPLHF. The CDR3 nucleotides read TGTGCCAGCAGTCGCGGCGGCTTCCAGGGGGCGGTCGTTGATTCACCCCTCCACTTT.

The sample holds many counts of this clonotype. J is TRBJ1-1 and V is TRBV15; D unclear. V was cut by 0 bases and J by 8 bases, with 10 bases left in between. Germline V gives CDR1 LNHNV, CDR2 YYDKDF (reference sequence). The CDR3 is 13 residues long. The CDR3 reads CATSREVGSEAFF. For the CDR3, the DNA is TGTGCCACCAGCAGAGAGGTGGGTTCGGAAGCTTTCTTT.

This clonotype was counted once. The genes are TRBV9 and TRBJ1-6; D is unclear. With 0 bases removed from V and 10 bases from J, the gap between germline ends came to 8 bases. The CDR3 extends over 13 amino acids. CDR1 and CDR2 (germline): SGDLS, YYNGEE. CDR3 sequence (DNA): TGTGCCAGCAGCGTAGGGAAGATATCACCCCTCCACTTT. Its protein is CASSVGKISPLHF.

The chain joins TRBV20-1 to TRBJ1-2; 10 bases line up with TRBD1. J lost 6 bases, V lost 6 bases, and 7 bases had no gene match. Germline V gene data show CDR1 as DFQATT and CDR2 as SNEGSKA (reference sequence). The CDR3 is 13 amino acids. The CDR3 spells CSAVDRGRDGYTF. CDR3 coding DNA: TGCAGTGCAGTCGACAGGGGGCGGGATGGCTACACCTTC.

This chain uses TRBV7-2 with TRBJ2-7; D remains unclear. V was pared by 3 bases and J by 5 bases, with 11 bases between. Germline CDR1 SGHTA, CDR2 FQGNSA. The CDR3 contains 13 residues. The CDR3 region is CASSFGPFNEQYF. In nucleotides, the CDR3 is TGTGCCAGCAGCTTCGGACCCTTTAACGAGCAGTACTTC.

Details on this clonotype: The junction departs from the called germline gene at one end, perhaps through a read error. This sequence joins TRBV11-2 and TRBJ1-3, with D unresolved. CDR3 length: 14 amino acids. CDR1 and CDR2 (germline): SGHAT, FQNNGV. This CDR3 is CAGSLMGGGNTTYF. The CDR3 nucleotides read TGTGCCGGCAGCTTAATGGGTGGTGGAAACACCACATATTTT.

The chain carries TRBV5-1 and TRBJ1-6; TRBD1 matches at 7 bases. This CDR3 has 15 residues. Germline V gene lookup returns CDR1 SGHRS and CDR2 YFSETQ. The V and J ends lost 6 bases and 5 bases, in that order; junction bases with no gene match: 8. The CDR3 loop is CASTSGTVNNSPLHF. The DNA for the CDR3 is TGCGCCAGCACCTCCGGGACAGTCAATAATTCACCCCTCCACTTT.

In this sample, this clonotype turned up many times. J is TRBJ2-3 and V is TRBV11-2; no reliable D call. Trimming left V 5 bases short and J 3 bases short, with 9 bases between. Germline CDR1 SGHAT, CDR2 FQNNGV. The CDR3 is 13 amino acids. The CDR3 is CASSPGHTDTQYF. The CDR3 DNA reads as TGTGCCAGCAGCCCCGGCCATACAGATACGCAGTATTTT.

Details on this clonotype: At one end, the junction sequence differs from germline, possibly due to a read error. This chain joins TRBV10-3 and TRBJ1-2; 10 bases fit TRBD1. Looked up from germline, CDR1 is ENHRY and CDR2 is SYGVKD. This CDR3 has 15 amino acids. CDR3 sequence: CATSDGRQGAGGYTF. CDR3 nucleotide sequence: TGTGCCACCAGTGACGGGAGACAGGGGGCAGGCGGCTACACCTTC.

The rearrangement links TRBV5-1 to TRBJ1-2; no reliable D call. The CDR3 covers 15 residues. The V gene's germline CDR1 is SGHRS and CDR2 YFSETQ. The V end was cut by 0 bases, the J end by 6 bases, with 15 bases between. The CDR3 spells CASSLGDMISNGYTF. The CDR3 coding sequence is TGCGCCAGCAGCTTGGGGGATATGATCTCCAATGGCTACACCTTC.

The V gene is TRBV9, the J gene TRBJ2-5; the match to TRBD1 covers 8 bases. CDR1 is SGDLS, CDR2 YYNGEE, per germline. V lost 4 bases, J lost 5 bases, and 7 bases stayed unmatched. The CDR3 has 14 residues. The chain's CDR3 is CASSSTGVRETQYF. The CDR3, as DNA: TGTGCCAGCAGCTCGACAGGGGTCAGGGAGACCCAGTACTTC.

The J gene is TRBJ2-7, the V gene TRBV6-5, with 7 bases identical to TRBD1. Germline CDR1 MNHEY, CDR2 SVGAGI. Unmatched junction bases numbered 5, after V lost 11 bases and J lost 4 bases. The CDR3 is 11 residues long. The CDR3 bases are TGTGCCTCAGCACAGGGGTACGAGCAGTACTTC. Encoded protein: CASAQGYEQYF.

The chain carries TRBV24-1 and TRBJ2-3, with a tentative D call TRBD2 (6 bases). The germline V gene encodes CDR1 KGHDR and CDR2 SFDVKD. Trimming shortened V by 9 bases and J by 2 bases, and 20 bases separated the two germline ends. The CDR3 is 16 amino acids. The CDR3 DNA sequence: TGTGCCACCGCAGCGGCGGGATCCGTTAACACAGATACGCAGTATTTT. It translates to CATAAAGSVNTDTQYF.

Comments on this clonotype: Relative to the germline gene, one junction end is altered; a read error may explain this. The CDR3 DNA follows: TGTGCCAGTAGTTTGGGACAGGACACCGGGGAGCCGTTTTTT. Its translation: CASSLGQDTGEPFF. This chain joins TRBV19 and TRBJ2-2; TRBD1 aligns across 8 bases. This CDR3 contains 14 residues. CDR1 and CDR2 from the germline V gene are LNHDA and SQIVND (reference sequence).